The next 5 T cell receptor beta chains were all read from a single sample in a study of T cells after yellow fever vaccination. From the 5' RACE reads, TCRdb called clonotypes with MiXCR, one entry per CDR3 protein. The table lists some 350,000 distinct CDR3 sequences, roughly 4% of them singletons, with approximately 25% in the top ten. Specimen: PBMCs, collected 5 days after the yellow fever booster vaccination. The receptor set was obtained from a man younger than 30 who received the YFV17D yellow fever vaccine.

In this sample, this clonotype turned up many times. The chain combines TRBV28 with TRBJ2-2, with 11 bases aligning to TRBD1. Germline V gene lookup returns CDR1 MDHEN and CDR2 SYDVKM. The V and J ends lost 9 bases and 6 bases, in that order; junction bases with no gene match: 6. This CDR3 contains 14 residues. CDR3 loop: CASFGQGAAGELFF. The CDR3 DNA reads as TGTGCCAGTTTCGGACAGGGGGCAGCCGGGGAGCTGTTTTTT.

In its sample, this clonotype was seen many times. This sequence joins TRBV5-5 and TRBJ2-1; 12 nucleotides line up with TRBD2. Trimming removed 0 bases from V and 3 bases from J; junction bases left unmatched: 1. Germline loops: CDR1 SGHKS, CDR2 YYEKEE (reference sequence). The CDR3 consists of 16 residues. Written as DNA, the CDR3 is TGTGCCAGCAGCTTGGGACTAGCGGGGGTCTACAATGAGCAGTTCTTC. Encoded protein: CASSLGLAGVYNEQFF.

This clonotype was counted many times. V usage is TRBV18 and J usage is TRBJ1-3; no reliable D call. This CDR3 region has 13 residues. Trimming took 2 bases from V and 4 from J, leaving 6 bases between them. In germline, CDR1 is KGHSH, CDR2 LQKENI. The CDR3 reads CASSPGEGNTIYF. In DNA, the CDR3 is TGTGCCAGCTCACCAGGGGAAGGAAACACCATATATTTT.

This clonotype has only a few counts. The chain joins TRBV10-3 to TRBJ2-6; 11 bases align to TRBD1. In germline, CDR1 is ENHRY, CDR2 SYGVKD. V lost 9 bases and J lost 4; bases outside the gene matches: 11. The CDR3 extends over 17 amino acids. The CDR3 sequence: CAIGAGTGGPGANVLTF. CDR3 DNA sequence: TGTGCCATAGGAGCCGGGACAGGGGGTCCAGGGGCCAACGTCCTGACTTTC.

The chain uses TRBV20-1 and TRBJ2-7; TRBD1 agrees at 9 bases. V lost 3 bases to trimming and J lost 5 bases; unmatched junction nucleotides: 11. In germline, CDR1 is DFQATT, CDR2 SNEGSKA (reference sequence). The CDR3 consists of 15 residues. In DNA form, the CDR3 reads TGCAGTGCTAGGTCGGACAGGGGATTAGACGACGAGCAGTACGTC. It encodes CSARSDRGLDDEQYV.